This TCR beta chain came from a study of shared clonotypes between healthy human individuals. Study summary: Donors, aged 18 to 49, were a couple of women and a few men. Study-level findings and limits: Shared clonotypes: roughly 5% naive CD4, about 4% naive CD8, 2% to 2.5% memory CD4, about 0.41% memory CD8.

A remark on this clone: The antigen remains unidentified.

The germline V gene has CDR1 SQVTM and CDR2 ANQGSEA. Trimming at V came to 4 bases and at J to 5 bases, leaving 10 bases not matched to a gene. The CDR3 loop spans 14 amino acids. Every immunoSEQ plate was one replicate of a subset's evenly spread DNA. Assay used: immunoSEQ multiplex PCR; TCRdb lists only in-frame clones, some missing. The sample records 2.3 million or so clones, 80% to 95% being singletons. The sample comprised naive CD4+ T cells from PBMCs. The subset is: CD45RA+ positively selected. The chain recombines TRBV29-1 with TRBJ2-7; 8 bases line up with TRBD2. The TCR was taken from a man aged 18 to 35 in good health. Some clones in this sample may be carry-over from other donors' samples. The DNA of the CDR3 is TGCAGCGTTGCTTCCAGCGGGAGCGTCAACGAGCAGTACTTC. Its protein product is CSVASSGSVNEQYF.